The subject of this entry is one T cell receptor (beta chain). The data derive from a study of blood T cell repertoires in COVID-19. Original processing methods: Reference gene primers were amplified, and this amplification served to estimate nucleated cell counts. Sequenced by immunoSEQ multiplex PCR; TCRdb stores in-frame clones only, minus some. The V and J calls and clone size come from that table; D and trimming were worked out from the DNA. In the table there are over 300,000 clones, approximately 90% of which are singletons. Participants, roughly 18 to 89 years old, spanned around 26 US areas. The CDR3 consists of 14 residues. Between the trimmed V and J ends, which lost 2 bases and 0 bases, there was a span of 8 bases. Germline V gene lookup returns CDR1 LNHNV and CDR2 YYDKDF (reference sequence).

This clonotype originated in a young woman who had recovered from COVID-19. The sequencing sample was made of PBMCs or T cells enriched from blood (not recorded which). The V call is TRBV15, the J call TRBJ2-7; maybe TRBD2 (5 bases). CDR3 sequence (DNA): TGTGCCACCAGCAGAACCCGGGACTCCTACGAGCAGTACTTC. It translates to CATSRTRDSYEQYF.